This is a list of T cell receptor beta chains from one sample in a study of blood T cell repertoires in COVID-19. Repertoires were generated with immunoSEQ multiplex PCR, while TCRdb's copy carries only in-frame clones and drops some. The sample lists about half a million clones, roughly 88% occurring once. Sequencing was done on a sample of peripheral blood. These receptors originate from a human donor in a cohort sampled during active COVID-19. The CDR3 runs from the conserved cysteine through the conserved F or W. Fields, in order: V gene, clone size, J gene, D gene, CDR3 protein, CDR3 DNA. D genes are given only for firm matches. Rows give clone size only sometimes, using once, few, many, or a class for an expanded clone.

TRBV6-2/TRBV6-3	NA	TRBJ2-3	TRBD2	CASSSQTTSGRGDTQYF	TGTGCCAGCAGTTCGCAAACGACTAGCGGGAGAGGAGATACGCAGTATTTT
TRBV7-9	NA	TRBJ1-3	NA	CASSYITPRDSGNTIYF	TGTGCCAGCAGCTACATCACCCCCCGGGACTCTGGAAACACCATATATTTT
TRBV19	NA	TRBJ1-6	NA	CASSGTQNSPLHF	TGTGCCAGTTCCGGGACTCAAAATTCACCCCTCCACTTT
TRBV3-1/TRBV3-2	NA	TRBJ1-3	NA	CASSQDKRRTVSGNTIYF	TGTGCCAGCAGCCAAGATAAGAGGCGGACAGTCTCTGGAAACACCATATATTTT
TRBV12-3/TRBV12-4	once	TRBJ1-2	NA	CASSFGTRDGYTF	TGTGCCAGCAGTTTCGGGACTCGGGATGGCTACACCTTC
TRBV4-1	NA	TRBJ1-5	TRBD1	CASSSTGQVNQPQHF	TGCGCCAGCAGTTCCACTGGACAGGTCAATCAGCCCCAGCATTTT
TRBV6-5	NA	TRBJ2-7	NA	CASIADSYEQYF	TGTGCCAGCATTGCGGACAGCTACGAGCAGTACTTC
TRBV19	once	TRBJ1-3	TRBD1	CASSPGGYSGNTIYF	TGTGCCAGTAGTCCAGGGGGCTACTCTGGAAACACCATATATTTT
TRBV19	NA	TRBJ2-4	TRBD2	CASSIQGLAGAKNKNIQYF	TGTGCCAGTAGTATTCAGGGACTAGCGGGAGCGAAAAACAAAAACATTCAGTACTTC
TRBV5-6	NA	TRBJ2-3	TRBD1	CASSVPGQGSPDTQYF	TGTGCCAGCAGCGTTCCGGGACAGGGTTCCCCAGATACGCAGTATTTT
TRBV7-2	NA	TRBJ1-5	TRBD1	CASSLARDSLSNQPQHF	TGTGCCAGCAGCTTAGCCCGGGACAGTCTGAGTAATCAGCCCCAGCATTTT
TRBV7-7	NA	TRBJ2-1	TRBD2	CASSLGATSGIEEQFF	TGTGCTAGCAGCTTAGGGGCGACTAGCGGGATAGAAGAGCAGTTCTTC
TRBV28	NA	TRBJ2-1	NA	CASLPRSSYNEQFF	TGTGCCAGCCTGCCGAGGTCCTCCTACAATGAGCAGTTCTTC
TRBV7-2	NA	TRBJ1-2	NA	CASSFSLSGQGYGYTF	TGTGCCAGCAGCTTCTCCCTCTCCGGGCAGGGCTATGGCTACACCTTC
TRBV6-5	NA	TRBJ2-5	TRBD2	CASSLYRGGQETQYF	TGTGCCAGCAGCCTTTATCGGGGGGGTCAAGAGACCCAGTACTTC
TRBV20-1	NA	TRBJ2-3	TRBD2	CSASIQRESDTQYF	TGCAGTGCTAGTATTCAGCGGGAGTCAGATACGCAGTATTTT
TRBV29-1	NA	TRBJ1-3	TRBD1	CSVSDRAGNTIYF	TGCAGCGTCTCGGACAGGGCTGGAAACACCATATATTTT
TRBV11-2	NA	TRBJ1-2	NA	CASSSSVRAGGYTF	TGTGCCAGCAGCTCGTCAGTCAGGGCAGGTGGCTACACCTTC
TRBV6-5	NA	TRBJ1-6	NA	CASRNRDSYNSPLHF	TGTGCCAGCAGGAACAGGGACTCCTATAATTCACCCCTCCACTTT
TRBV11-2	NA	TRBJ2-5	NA	CATEGGLQETQYF	TGTGCCACGGAGGGCGGACTCCAAGAGACCCAGTACTTC
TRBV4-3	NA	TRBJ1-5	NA	CASSQDLRGVQHF	TGCGCCAGCAGCCAAGATCTCAGGGGTGTCCAGCATTTT
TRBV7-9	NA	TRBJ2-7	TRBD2	CASSSGLAGGVSYEQYF	TGTGCCAGCAGCTCGGGACTAGCGGGAGGGGTTTCCTACGAGCAGTACTTC